What follows are 28 T cell receptor beta chains derived from one specimen sequenced in a study of identical twins. Each CDR3 protein is one row after TCRdb ran MiXCR on the 5' RACE reads. Here the sample spans approximately 590,000 distinct CDR3 sequences, 9% to 10% being singletons. This sample was also put to use in a study of yellow fever vaccine responses in identical twins.

The sequencing sample was made of PBMCs. The receptors shown here come from a young woman in good health.

This clonotype was counted many times. The rearrangement joins TRBV7-9 to TRBJ2-7; D call uncertain. V was clipped by 5 bases and J by 2 bases, with 13 bases between them. CDR3 length: 14 residues. CDR1 is SEHNR and CDR2 is FQNEAQ in the germline V gene (reference sequence). CDR3 sequence: CASSRLDPPYEQYF. DNA of the CDR3: TGTGCCAGCAGCCGTTTGGACCCCCCCTACGAGCAGTACTTC.

This clonotype was seen a few times. This chain connects TRBV27 to TRBJ2-1, with 8 bases identical to TRBD2. With V trimmed by 6 bases and J by 4 bases, 11 bases remained unmatched. The CDR3 extends over 16 amino acids. The germline V gene encodes CDR1 MNHEY and CDR2 SMNVEV (reference sequence). The CDR3 region is CASRAYTGLGYNEQFF. The CDR3 DNA is TGTGCCAGCAGGGCCTATACGGGACTAGGATACAATGAGCAGTTCTTC.

This clonotype has only a few counts. This chain links TRBV12-3 or TRBV12-4 with TRBJ1-4, with D hard to call. V shed 6 bases and J shed 4 bases, with 9 bases lying between them. The CDR3 totals 13 residues. The CDR3, as DNA: TGTGCCAGCAGCTCCAACCTTAATGAAAAACTGTTTTTT. Its protein product is CASSSNLNEKLFF.

This clonotype was seen more than once but under ten times. The chain couples TRBV7-9 to TRBJ2-7; 7 bases are shared with TRBD1. This CDR3 is built from 15 residues. Germline V gene data show CDR1 as SEHNR and CDR2 as FQNEAQ (reference sequence). V lost 5 bases and J lost 5; bases outside the gene matches: 12. CDR3: CASSIGQEKGNEQYF. Written as DNA, the CDR3 is TGTGCCAGCAGCATCGGACAGGAAAAGGGGAACGAGCAGTACTTC.

This rearrangement joins TRBV7-2 to TRBJ1-1; D ambiguous. The CDR3 runs 13 residues. The V gene's germline CDR1 is SGHTA and CDR2 FQGNSA. V lost 5 bases to trimming and J lost 5 bases, with 12 bases between them. The CDR3 loop is CASSPLGSTEAFF. The CDR3 DNA is TGTGCCAGCAGCCCCCTCGGATCTACTGAAGCTTTCTTT.

The chain recombines TRBV7-6 with TRBJ1-4; 7 nucleotides align to TRBD1. CDR3 length: 16 amino acids. The trim removed 4 bases at V and 2 bases at J, leaving 7 bases unmatched. In germline, CDR1 is SGHVS, CDR2 FNYEAQ. CDR3 region: CASSSTGYWTNEKLFF. The DNA of the CDR3 is TGTGCCAGCAGCTCGACAGGGTACTGGACTAATGAAAAACTGTTTTTT.

The CDR3 region is CASSEDPNRGYTGELFF. CDR3 DNA: TGCGCCAGCAGCGAGGACCCTAACAGGGGATACACCGGGGAGCTGTTTTTT. The rearrangement links TRBV5-1 to TRBJ2-2, with TRBD1 matching 7 bases. The CDR3 length is 17 residues. V lost 4 bases and J lost 3; bases outside the gene matches: 12. Germline values: CDR1 SGHRS, CDR2 YFSETQ.

This clonotype was picked up many times. The chain uses TRBV27 and TRBJ2-7; D not resolved. With 4 bases removed from V and 3 bases from J, the gap between germline ends came to 13 bases. Germline V gene data show CDR1 as MNHEY and CDR2 as SMNVEV (reference sequence). The CDR3 spans 14 residues. CDR3 protein: CASSSDNRLYEQYF. In nucleotides, the CDR3 is TGTGCCAGCAGTTCCGACAATCGCCTCTACGAGCAGTACTTC.

The table lists this clonotype with many counts. The chain couples TRBV3-1 to TRBJ2-3, with D possibly matching TRBD1 (5 bases). The CDR3 is made up of 15 amino acids. CDR1 and CDR2 from the germline V gene are LGHDT and YNNKEL (reference sequence). V shed 4 bases and J shed 3 bases, with 14 bases lying between them. CDR3 sequence: CASSPSQGWTDTQYF. CDR3 DNA: TGTGCCAGCAGCCCCTCGCAGGGTTGGACAGATACGCAGTATTTT.

This clonotype was seen ten or more times. The chain recombines TRBV4-2 with TRBJ2-2; 7 nucleotides agree with TRBD1. Germline CDR1 is LGHNA and CDR2 is YNFKEQ. The CDR3 extends over 18 amino acids. J lost 5 bases, V lost 0 bases, and 12 bases had no gene match. Here the CDR3 reads CASSQDQGRGFGTGELFF. The DNA of the CDR3 is TGTGCCAGCAGCCAAGATCAAGGCAGGGGGTTCGGTACCGGGGAGCTGTTTTTT.

This clonotype was recorded at least ten times. This chain joins TRBV6-2 or TRBV6-3 and TRBJ2-7; the match to TRBD1 covers 8 bases. Germline-derived CDR1 and CDR2 are MNHEY and SVGEGT. The CDR3 runs to 16 residues. V lost 2 bases to trimming and J lost 0 bases; unmatched junction nucleotides: 6. CDR3: CASSYLRTGLSYEQYF. The CDR3 region has the DNA TGTGCCAGCAGTTACCTTCGGACAGGGCTCTCCTACGAGCAGTACTTC.

The V gene is TRBV10-2, the J gene TRBJ2-1, with TRBD2 as a possible D gene (5 bases). Germline V gives CDR1 WSHSY, CDR2 SAAADI. With 4 bases removed from V and 7 bases from J, the gap between germline ends came to 8 bases. CDR3 length equals 12 residues. CDR3 residues: CASSVWTNEQFF. The CDR3 nucleotides are TGCGCCAGCAGTGTTTGGACTAATGAGCAGTTCTTC.

This clonotype was detected only a few times. The chain carries TRBV28 and TRBJ2-7; D is undetermined. This CDR3 region has 16 residues. Trimming removed 1 base from V and 0 bases from J, with 13 bases in between. Germline assignment: CDR1 MDHEN and CDR2 SYDVKM. This chain's CDR3 is CASSLFSQAYSYEQYF. CDR3 nucleotide sequence: TGTGCCAGCAGTTTATTCTCCCAGGCCTACTCCTACGAGCAGTACTTC.

This clonotype was detected ten times or more. The rearrangement uses TRBV3-1 and TRBJ2-7; the match to TRBD2 covers 10 bases. V trimming: 3 bases; J trimming: 4 bases; junction bases outside the gene matches: 6. The CDR3 totals 15 residues. CDR1 and CDR2 from the germline V gene are LGHDT and YNNKEL (reference sequence). The CDR3 region is CASSQGTSGVYEQYF. CDR3 nucleotides: TGTGCCAGCAGCCAGGGCACTAGCGGGGTGTACGAGCAGTACTTC.

The gene calls are TRBV28 and TRBJ2-1; the D gene is possibly TRBD2 (7 bases). Germline V lookup: CDR1 MDHEN, CDR2 SYDVKM. Trimming took off 4 bases at V and 7 bases at J, with 20 bases between the two ends. CDR3 length: 16 residues. CDR3 DNA: TGTGCCAGCAGTTCTAGGGGGGGCAGTGATAGGAATGAGCAGTTCTTC. Amino acids: CASSSRGGSDRNEQFF.

This sequence joins TRBV19 and TRBJ2-2; tentatively, D is TRBD2 (6 bases). The CDR3 is 14 amino acids. CDR1 and CDR2 (germline): LNHDA, SQIVND (reference sequence). Trimming took 5 bases from V and 5 from J, leaving 12 bases between them. CDR3 coding DNA: TGTGCCAGTAGTCCCGGGAGACGTACCGGGGAGCTGTTTTTT. Translation gives CASSPGRRTGELFF.

This clonotype was counted many times. V gene TRBV7-9 combines with J gene TRBJ2-6; D perhaps matches TRBD2 (6 bases). Germline V gives CDR1 SEHNR, CDR2 FQNEAQ (reference sequence). The CDR3 runs to 14 residues. V was shortened by 5 bases and J by 2 bases, with 7 bases between the two germline ends. CDR3 loop: CASSRGAGANVLTF. The CDR3 region has the DNA TGTGCCAGCAGCCGCGGGGCTGGGGCCAACGTCCTGACTTTC.

The gene calls are TRBV5-1 and TRBJ2-7; 12 nucleotides agree with TRBD2. Trimming took 0 bases from V and 3 from J; bases not matched to a gene: 10. The CDR3 is made up of 18 amino acids. Germline CDR1 SGHRS, CDR2 YFSETQ. The CDR3 here is CASSLVPLAGGIGYEQYF. CDR3 bases: TGCGCCAGCAGCTTGGTTCCGCTAGCGGGGGGGATCGGCTACGAGCAGTACTTC.

The chain couples TRBV20-1 to TRBJ2-5; the match to TRBD1 covers 7 bases. The germline CDR1 and CDR2 sequences are DFQATT and SNEGSKA (reference sequence). V shed 3 bases, J shed 2 bases, and the junction held 0 bases outside the gene matches. CDR3 length: 12 residues. CDR3 coding DNA: TGCAGTGCTAGGGGACAGCAAGAGACCCAGTACTTC. This gives the protein CSARGQQETQYF.

The chain carries TRBV7-2 and TRBJ2-3, with D perhaps matching TRBD2 (5 bases). The CDR3 runs 14 residues. The germline CDR1 and CDR2 sequences are SGHTA and FQGNSA. Trimming left V 5 bases short and J 2 bases short, with 11 bases between. The DNA for the CDR3 is TGTGCCAGCAGCCCACTAGTATTCACAGATACGCAGTATTTT. It codes for CASSPLVFTDTQYF.

Regarding this clonotype: A much larger clonotype is one base distant, so this may be a read error. The chain is built from TRBV2 and TRBJ2-1, with 11 bases matching TRBD2. Germline lookup yields CDR1 SNHLY and CDR2 FYNNEI. The CDR3 extends over 18 amino acids. In DNA, the CDR3 is TGTGCCCGCAGTTCATTGACTAGCGGGACTTTATTTTACAATGAGCAGTTCTTC. Translation gives CARSSLTSGTLFYNEQFF.

This chain links TRBV6-1 with TRBJ2-7; D is tentatively TRBD1 or TRBD2 (5 bases each). Germline CDR1 MNHNS, CDR2 SASEGT. This CDR3 has 14 amino acids. Trimming removed 2 bases from V and 2 bases from J, with 10 bases in between. In DNA, the CDR3 is TGTGCCAGCAGTGAACGTATGGGGGCCTACGAGCAGTACTTC. Residues: CASSERMGAYEQYF.

This sequence joins TRBV29-1 and TRBJ1-1, with D perhaps matching TRBD1 (6 bases). The CDR3 runs 13 residues. The germline V gene encodes CDR1 SQVTM and CDR2 ANQGSEA. V dropped 1 base and J dropped 8 bases, with 14 bases sitting between them. The CDR3 coding sequence is TGCAGCGTTGAAGGGCTAAGGGGGGCAGAAGCTTTCTTT. Encoded protein: CSVEGLRGAEAFF.

The chain couples TRBV20-1 to TRBJ2-5, with 8 bases matching TRBD2. The ends lost 4 bases at V and 4 bases at J; junction bases unmatched: 14. The length of the CDR3 is 16 residues. Per germline, CDR1 DFQATT and CDR2 SNEGSKA (reference sequence). The CDR3 here is CSATRAAGDNGETQYF. In DNA, the CDR3 is TGCAGTGCTACTCGGGCAGCGGGAGATAATGGAGAGACCCAGTACTTC.

The sample holds a few counts of this clonotype. The V call is TRBV4-1, the J call TRBJ2-1, with 16 bases aligning to TRBD2. The CDR3 runs 17 residues. CDR1 MGHRA and CDR2 YSYEKL come from the germline V gene. V was clipped by 5 bases and J by 10 bases; unmatched bases: 11. The DNA for the CDR3 is TGCGCCAGCAGCATTACCGGGACTAGCGGGGGGGTTTGGGAGCAGTTCTTC. Translation: CASSITGTSGGVWEQFF.

This clonotype was observed a few times. This chain joins TRBV3-1 and TRBJ2-2, with 11 bases fitting TRBD2. The J segment lost 6 bases and the V segment lost 4 bases, leaving 4 bases of the junction unmatched. This CDR3 comprises 15 residues. From germline, CDR1 is LGHDT and CDR2 YNNKEL (reference sequence). The CDR3 DNA reads as TGTGCCAGCAGCCTAGCGGGGGGGAAGGCCGGGGAGCTGTTTTTT. Translated: CASSLAGGKAGELFF.

This clonotype has ten or more counts. J is TRBJ2-7 and V is TRBV7-6; D uncertain. The CDR3 extends over 13 amino acids. Germline-derived CDR1 and CDR2 are SGHVS and FNYEAQ. The ends were cut back, 5 bases at V and 2 bases at J, with 10 bases in the middle. CDR3 sequence reads: CASSRAHTYEQYF. In DNA form, the CDR3 reads TGTGCCAGCAGCCGGGCTCATACCTACGAGCAGTACTTC.

V is TRBV6-5 and J is TRBJ1-5; D is possibly TRBD1 (6 bases). V gave up 0 bases and J gave up 2 bases, with 11 bases separating them. CDR1 is MNHEY, CDR2 SVGAGI, per germline. This CDR3 region has 16 residues. The CDR3 DNA follows: TGTGCCAGCAGTTACTCGGTAGGGGGGGGCAATCAGCCCCAGCATTTT. This gives the protein CASSYSVGGGNQPQHF.